The 14 T cell receptor beta chains listed next were all sequenced from one sample in a study of cytomegalovirus exposure and HLA in healthy donors listed by TCRdb under 2017. The method was the immunoSEQ multiplex PCR assay. The multiplex PCR relied on a mix of 60 forward primers for TCR Vbeta segments and 13 reverse primers for TCR Jbeta segments. Imported from immuneACCESS, the table was reduced by TCRdb to in-frame sequences with V and J called. These copies leave out some clones; in studies compared against another copy, an unresolved V gene accounts for under half, and the cause of the remainder is not known. Across this sample there are about 160,000 clones, with around 72% seen only once. The top ten clonotypes cover less than 1.5% of the sample. The sequencing sample was made of PBMCs. The origin of the receptors is a man aged 50-59 years in good health and CMV-seronegative.

This sequence joins TRBV5-1 and TRBJ1-2; 9 bases are a match to TRBD1. Trimming at V came to 5 bases and at J to 4 bases, leaving 9 bases not matched to a gene. CDR1 and CDR2 (germline): SGHRS, YFSETQ. The CDR3 is 15 residues long. CDR3 DNA sequence: TGCGCCAGCAGAGCCGGGACAGGGAGTGTCTATGGCTACACCTTC. This sequence encodes CASRAGTGSVYGYTF.

The chain joins TRBV28 to TRBJ1-2; D gene uncertain. V lost 4 bases and J 4 bases, leaving 7 bases between the germline ends. The CDR3 sequence is 12 residues long. Germline assignment: CDR1 MDHEN and CDR2 SYDVKM. The CDR3 loop reads CASSSYSYGYTF. CDR3 DNA: TGTGCCAGCAGTTCATACAGCTATGGCTACACCTTC.

CDR3 sequence: CASSRQENTEAFF. The CDR3, as DNA: TGTGCCAGCAGCCGACAGGAGAACACTGAAGCTTTCTTT. The chain couples TRBV7-2 to TRBJ1-1, with a weak D call TRBD1 (6 bases). This CDR3 comprises 13 residues. Trimming stripped 5 bases from V and 1 base from J, with 8 bases between. From germline, CDR1 is SGHTA and CDR2 FQGNSA.

The chain carries TRBV7-2 and TRBJ2-1; possible D gene TRBD2, 5 bases. V gave up 1 base and J gave up 5 bases, with 12 bases separating them. Germline CDR1 SGHTA, CDR2 FQGNSA. This CDR3 has 15 amino acids. The CDR3 protein is CASSLEGLRHNEQFF. The CDR3 coding sequence is TGTGCCAGCAGCTTAGAAGGACTCAGACACAATGAGCAGTTCTTC.

This chain joins TRBV28 and TRBJ1-2; 7 bases match TRBD1. Germline CDR1 MDHEN, CDR2 SYDVKM. V lost 3 bases to trimming and J lost 8 bases; unmatched junction nucleotides: 6. This CDR3 comprises 13 residues. Written as DNA, the CDR3 is TGTGCCAGCAGTTTCCTAGGACAGGTCGGCTACACCTTC. This encodes CASSFLGQVGYTF.

The rearrangement joins TRBV5-4 to TRBJ2-5, with 12 bases identical to TRBD2. V lost 3 bases to trimming and J lost 5 bases; unmatched junction nucleotides: 11. The germline CDR1 and CDR2 sequences are SGHNT and YYREEE (reference sequence). This CDR3 contains 17 residues. CDR3 DNA sequence: TGTGCCAGCAGCTCCGGACTAGCGGGGCCATTCGGGGAGACCCAGTACTTC. This codes for CASSSGLAGPFGETQYF.

V and J are TRBV27 and TRBJ2-3; TRBD2 might be the D (6 bases). The germline gives CDR1 MNHEY, CDR2 SMNVEV (reference sequence). The CDR3 is made up of 17 amino acids. V was shortened by 4 bases and J by 2 bases, with 19 bases between the two germline ends. The CDR3 DNA follows: TGTGCCAGCAGTTCCTCTGACCCCGTGGACTACACAGATACGCAGTATTTT. As protein: CASSSSDPVDYTDTQYF.

This clone was counted between two and nine times. The chain uses TRBV6-1 and TRBJ2-3, with 7 bases identical to TRBD2. The CDR3 extends over 14 amino acids. V dropped 3 bases and J dropped 4; count of bases not matched to a gene: 4. Germline lookup yields CDR1 MNHNS and CDR2 SASEGT. CDR3 region: CASSESLAPDTQYF. In DNA, the CDR3 is TGTGCCAGCAGTGAGTCACTAGCGCCAGATACGCAGTATTTT.

V usage is TRBV6-5 and J usage is TRBJ1-6; tentative D call: TRBD1 (6 bases). Germline V lookup: CDR1 MNHEY, CDR2 SVGAGI. CDR3 size: 13 residues. V dropped 7 bases and J dropped 10 bases, with 14 bases sitting between them. DNA for the CDR3: TGTGCCAGCATGTGGGACAATCGGTCACCCCTCCACTTT. It specifies CASMWDNRSPLHF.

This clone was detected only a few times. The genes are TRBV19 and TRBJ2-3, with 12 positions matching TRBD1. With 5 bases clipped from V and 6 bases from J, the junction kept 9 bases outside the gene matches. The CDR3 spans 16 residues. CDR1 and CDR2 (germline): LNHDA, SQIVND (reference sequence). CDR3 sequence: CASSPGDRGRGDTQYF. In nucleotides, the CDR3 is TGTGCCAGTAGTCCCGGGGACAGGGGGCGCGGCGATACGCAGTATTTT.

This sequence joins TRBV19 and TRBJ2-2; D is possibly TRBD1 (6 bases). The germline V gene has CDR1 LNHDA and CDR2 SQIVND (reference sequence). V was trimmed by 3 bases and J by 4 bases, leaving 12 bases between them. The CDR3 runs 15 residues. CDR3 amino acids: CASSMATGITGELFF. As DNA, the CDR3 is TGTGCCAGTAGTATGGCCACAGGGATCACCGGGGAGCTGTTTTTT. Together with reference TRBV19 and TRBJ2-2, the CDR3 gives the full variable domain: DGGITQSPKYLFRKEGQNVTLSCEQNLNHDAMYWYRQDPGQGLRLIYYSQIVNDFQKGDIAEGYSVSREKKESFPLTVTSAQKNPTAFYLCASSMATGITGELFFGEGSRLTVL.

This clone was seen only once. The gene calls are TRBV27 and TRBJ1-1; D gene uncertain. The germline V gene has CDR1 MNHEY and CDR2 SMNVEV (reference sequence). V lost 6 bases and J 1 base, leaving 6 bases between the germline ends. CDR3 size: 12 residues. CDR3 nucleotide sequence: TGTGCCAGCAGAACAGCGAACACTGAAGCTTTCTTT. This sequence encodes CASRTANTEAFF.

The V and J genes are TRBV4-2 and TRBJ2-3; D is ambiguous. The CDR3 spans 14 residues. CDR1 is LGHNA, CDR2 YNFKEQ, per germline. V shed 0 bases and J shed 2 bases, with 6 bases lying between them. The DNA for the CDR3 is TGTGCCAGCAGCCAAGATGAGCTCACAGATACGCAGTATTTT. This sequence encodes CASSQDELTDTQYF.

This clone has just a few counts. Within the sample, other DNA sequences also encode this same CDR3. V is TRBV9 and J is TRBJ1-5, with 8 bases fitting TRBD1. Germline V gene lookup returns CDR1 SGDLS and CDR2 YYNGEE. CDR3 size: 14 residues. V lost 0 bases, J lost 4 bases, and 0 bases stayed unmatched. CDR3: CASSVGTGNQPQHF. The CDR3 DNA is TGTGCCAGCAGCGTAGGGACAGGGAATCAGCCCCAGCATTTT.